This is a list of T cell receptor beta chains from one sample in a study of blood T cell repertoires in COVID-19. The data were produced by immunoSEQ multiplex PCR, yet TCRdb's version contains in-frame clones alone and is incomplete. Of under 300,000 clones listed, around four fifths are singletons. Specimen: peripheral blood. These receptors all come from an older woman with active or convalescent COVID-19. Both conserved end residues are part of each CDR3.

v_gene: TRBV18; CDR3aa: CASSPRRNSNQPQHF
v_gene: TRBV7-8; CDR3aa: CASSHRGLRQPQHF
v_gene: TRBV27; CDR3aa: CASSRDRRGEKLFF
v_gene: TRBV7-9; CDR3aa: CASSYLLRPSGEKLFF
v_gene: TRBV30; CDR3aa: CACSPGQGFEKLFF
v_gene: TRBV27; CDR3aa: CASTTAGTSGGGDNEQFF
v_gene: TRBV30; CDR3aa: CAWSWRGSTDTQYF
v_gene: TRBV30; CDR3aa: CAWKTGAEQYF
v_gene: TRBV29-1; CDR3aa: CSTASGTSMETQYF
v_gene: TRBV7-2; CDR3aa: CASMPGTAQETQYF
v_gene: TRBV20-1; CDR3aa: CSASGDSPEQYF
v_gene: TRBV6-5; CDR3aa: CASRQGRFNQPQHF
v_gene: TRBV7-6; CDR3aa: CASSLIGGGAVDEQFF
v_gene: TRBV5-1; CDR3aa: CASSPGQASNQPQHF
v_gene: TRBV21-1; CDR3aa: CASSNTLQVGSYNEQFF
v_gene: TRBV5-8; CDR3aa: CASSFGGGALDEQFF
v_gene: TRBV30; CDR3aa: CAWTSGLRTDTQYF
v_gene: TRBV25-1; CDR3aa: CASSEYLGGAEAFF
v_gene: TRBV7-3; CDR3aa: CASSLTGQLVQETQYF
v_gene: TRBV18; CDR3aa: CASSPNPQSYNSPLHF
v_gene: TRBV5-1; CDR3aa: CASQLLLEGTEAFF
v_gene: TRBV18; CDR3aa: CASSPGQDETQYF
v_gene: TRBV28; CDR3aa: CASRSGLMGNQPQHF
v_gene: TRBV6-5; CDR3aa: CASSYSGTSGVLEQFF
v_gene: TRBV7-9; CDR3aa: CASSLSAEGTEAFF
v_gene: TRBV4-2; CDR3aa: CASSQDRGLESNEQFF
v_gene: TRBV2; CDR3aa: CASRLRLAGGHGELFF
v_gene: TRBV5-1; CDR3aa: CASRGQTAGYTF
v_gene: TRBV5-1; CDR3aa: CASGDTSYEQYF
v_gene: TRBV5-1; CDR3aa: CASSEGSLGVQYF
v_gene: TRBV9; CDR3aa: CASSVGAGDYEQYF
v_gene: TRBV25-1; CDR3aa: CASSEHRGLLYGYTF
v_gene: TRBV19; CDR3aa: CASSRPQILYGYTF